The following is a T cell receptor beta chain sequence with its context. Its cognate antigen is unknown. The sample belongs to a study of Ad26.COV2.S vaccination and SARS-CoV-2 variants. In the study overall: The vaccine Ad26.COV2.S was put into the muscle once, or twice with 56 days between.

The CDR3 sequence is 18 residues long. Trimming cost V 0 bases and J 7 bases, with 19 bases left between them. Looked up from germline, CDR1 is LGHNA and CDR2 is YSLEER. TCRdb's copy holds only in-frame clones and misses some; the assay was immunoSEQ multiplex PCR. The sample includes about 390,000 clones, around 93% of them seen just once. The treatment was: around 19 received Ad26.COV2.S at low or high dose, single or two shots; about 5 received placebo; per-sample allocation not given. The investigators took samples on day 63 after the first vaccine or placebo injection. Study results and limitations: An underestimation of total T cell responses may have resulted from the TCR breadth and depth analyses.

The sequencing used peripheral blood, collected in a trial of Ad26.COV2.S vaccine versus placebo. The J gene is TRBJ1-6, the V gene TRBV4-3; tentative D call: TRBD1 (5 bases). The source is a person aged 18-60 years who received the Ad26.COV2.S COVID-19 vaccine or a placebo. The DNA of the CDR3 is TGCGCCAGCAGCCAAGATAACTTCGGCAGGGCTCGAAATTCACCCCTCCACTTT. Translated: CASSQDNFGRARNSPLHF.